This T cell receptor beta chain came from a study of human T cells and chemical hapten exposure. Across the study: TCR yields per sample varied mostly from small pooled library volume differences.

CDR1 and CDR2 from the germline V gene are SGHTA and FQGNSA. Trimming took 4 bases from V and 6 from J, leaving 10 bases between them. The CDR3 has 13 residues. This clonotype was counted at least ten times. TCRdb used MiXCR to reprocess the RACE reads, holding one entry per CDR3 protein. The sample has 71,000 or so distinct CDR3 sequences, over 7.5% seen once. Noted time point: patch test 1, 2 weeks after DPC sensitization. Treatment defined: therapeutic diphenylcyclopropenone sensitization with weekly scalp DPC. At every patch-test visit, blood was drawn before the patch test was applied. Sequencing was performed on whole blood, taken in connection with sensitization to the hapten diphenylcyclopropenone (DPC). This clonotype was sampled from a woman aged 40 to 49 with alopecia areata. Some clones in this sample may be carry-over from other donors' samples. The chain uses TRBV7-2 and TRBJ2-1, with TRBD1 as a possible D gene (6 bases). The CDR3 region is CASSSLQGNEQFF. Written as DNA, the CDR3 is TGTGCCAGCAGCTCCCTACAGGGCAATGAGCAGTTCTTC.